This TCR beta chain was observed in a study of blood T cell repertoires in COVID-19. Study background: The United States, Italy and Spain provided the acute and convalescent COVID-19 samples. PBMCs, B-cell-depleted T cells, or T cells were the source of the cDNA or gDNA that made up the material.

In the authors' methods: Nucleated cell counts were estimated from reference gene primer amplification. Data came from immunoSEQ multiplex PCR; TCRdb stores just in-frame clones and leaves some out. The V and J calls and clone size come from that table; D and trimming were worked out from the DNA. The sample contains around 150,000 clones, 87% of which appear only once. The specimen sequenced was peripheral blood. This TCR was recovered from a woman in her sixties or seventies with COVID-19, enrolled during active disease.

The CDR3 sequence is CASSLGGQPNQPQHF. For the CDR3, the DNA is TGTGCCAGCAGTTTGGGGGGACAGCCCAATCAGCCCCAGCATTTT. The genes are TRBV27 and TRBJ1-5, with TRBD1 matching 7 bases. The CDR3 is 15 amino acids. V was pared by 3 bases and J by 3 bases, with 5 bases of the junction left unmatched. CDR1 and CDR2 from the germline V gene are MNHEY and SMNVEV (reference sequence).